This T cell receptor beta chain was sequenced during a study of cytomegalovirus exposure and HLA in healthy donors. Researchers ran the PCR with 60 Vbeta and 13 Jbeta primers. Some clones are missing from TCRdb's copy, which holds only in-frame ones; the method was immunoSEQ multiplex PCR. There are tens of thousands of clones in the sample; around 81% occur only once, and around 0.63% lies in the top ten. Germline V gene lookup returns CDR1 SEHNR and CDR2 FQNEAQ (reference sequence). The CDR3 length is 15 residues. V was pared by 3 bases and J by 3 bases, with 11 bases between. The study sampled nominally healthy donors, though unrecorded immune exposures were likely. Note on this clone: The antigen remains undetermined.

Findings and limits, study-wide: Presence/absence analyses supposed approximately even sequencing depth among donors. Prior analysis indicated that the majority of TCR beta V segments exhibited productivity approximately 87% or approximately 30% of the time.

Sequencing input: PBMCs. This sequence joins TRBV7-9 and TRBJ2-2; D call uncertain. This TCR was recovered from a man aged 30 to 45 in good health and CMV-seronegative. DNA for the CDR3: TGTGCCAGCAGCTTCTTGTGGGCTGACACCGGGGAGCTGTTTTTT. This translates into CASSFLWADTGELFF.